The present entry profiles one T cell receptor (beta chain) with its context. Assay: immunoSEQ multiplex PCR; the TCRdb copy retains only in-frame clones and omits some. The sample holds about 10,000 clones; around 93% are singletons and the top ten take approximately 3.8%. This sample stems from a study of graft-versus-host responses after intestinal transplantation. The CDR3 is made up of 13 amino acids. The ends were cut back, 7 bases at V and 2 bases at J, with 11 bases in the middle. In germline, CDR1 is MNHEY, CDR2 SVGAGI. The chain has TRBV6-5 and TRBJ1-1; D not resolved. This receptor was identified in a human patient who received an intestinal transplant, so some T cells may come from the graft donor. The sample was PBMCs, taken more than 40 days after intestinal transplantation. The CDR3 is CASTLTRNTEAFF. CDR3 coding DNA: TGTGCCAGCACCCTGACACGAAACACTGAAGCTTTCTTT.